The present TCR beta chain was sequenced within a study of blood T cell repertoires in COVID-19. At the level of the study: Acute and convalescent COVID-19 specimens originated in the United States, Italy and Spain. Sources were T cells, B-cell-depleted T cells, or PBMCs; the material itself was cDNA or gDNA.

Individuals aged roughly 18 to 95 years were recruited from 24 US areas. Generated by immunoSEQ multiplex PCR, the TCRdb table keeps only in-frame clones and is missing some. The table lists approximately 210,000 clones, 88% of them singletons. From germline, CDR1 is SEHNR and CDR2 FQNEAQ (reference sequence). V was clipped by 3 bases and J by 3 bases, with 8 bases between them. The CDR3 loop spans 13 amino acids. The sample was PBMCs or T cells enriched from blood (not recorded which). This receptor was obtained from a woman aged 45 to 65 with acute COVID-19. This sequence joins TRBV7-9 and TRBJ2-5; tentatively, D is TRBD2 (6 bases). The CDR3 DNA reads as TGTGCCAGCAGCTTTTGGGGGGAAGAGACCCAGTACTTC. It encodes CASSFWGEETQYF.